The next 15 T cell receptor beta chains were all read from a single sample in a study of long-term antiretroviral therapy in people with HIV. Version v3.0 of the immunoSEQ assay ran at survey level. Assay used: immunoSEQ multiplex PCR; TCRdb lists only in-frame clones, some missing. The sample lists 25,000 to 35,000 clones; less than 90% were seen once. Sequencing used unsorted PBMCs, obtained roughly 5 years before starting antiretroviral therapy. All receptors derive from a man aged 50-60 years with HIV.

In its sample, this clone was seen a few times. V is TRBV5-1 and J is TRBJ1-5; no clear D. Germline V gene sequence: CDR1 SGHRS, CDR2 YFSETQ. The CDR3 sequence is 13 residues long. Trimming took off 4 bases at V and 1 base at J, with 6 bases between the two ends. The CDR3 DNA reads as TGCGCCAGCAGCGAACAGAGCAATCAGCCCCAGCATTTT. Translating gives CASSEQSNQPQHF.

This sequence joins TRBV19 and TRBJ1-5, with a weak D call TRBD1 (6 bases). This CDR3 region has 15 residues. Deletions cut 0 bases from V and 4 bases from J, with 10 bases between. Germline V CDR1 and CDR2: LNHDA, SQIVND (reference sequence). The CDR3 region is CASSIDRTVNQPQHF. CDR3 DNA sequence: TGTGCCAGTAGTATAGATAGGACAGTGAATCAGCCCCAGCATTTT.

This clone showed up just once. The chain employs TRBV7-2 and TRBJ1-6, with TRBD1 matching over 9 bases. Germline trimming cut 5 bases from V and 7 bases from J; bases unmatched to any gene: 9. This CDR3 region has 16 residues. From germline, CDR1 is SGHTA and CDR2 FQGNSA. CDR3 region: CASSLRYGQGNSPLHF. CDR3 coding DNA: TGTGCCAGCAGCCTAAGGTATGGACAGGGGAATTCACCCCTCCACTTT.

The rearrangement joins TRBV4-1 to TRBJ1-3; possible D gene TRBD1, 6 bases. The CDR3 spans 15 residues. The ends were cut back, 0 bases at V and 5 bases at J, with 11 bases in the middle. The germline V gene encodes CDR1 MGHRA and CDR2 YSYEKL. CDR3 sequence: CASSQDRGNRNTIYF. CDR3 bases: TGCGCCAGCAGCCAAGACAGGGGAAATAGAAACACCATATATTTT.

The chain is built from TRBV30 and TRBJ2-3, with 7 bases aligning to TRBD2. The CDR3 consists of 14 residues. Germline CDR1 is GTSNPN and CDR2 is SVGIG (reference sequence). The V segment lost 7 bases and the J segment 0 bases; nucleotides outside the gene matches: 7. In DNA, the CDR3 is TGTGCCTCCCCCCTAGCGGCTAGCACAGATACGCAGTATTTT. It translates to CASPLAASTDTQYF.

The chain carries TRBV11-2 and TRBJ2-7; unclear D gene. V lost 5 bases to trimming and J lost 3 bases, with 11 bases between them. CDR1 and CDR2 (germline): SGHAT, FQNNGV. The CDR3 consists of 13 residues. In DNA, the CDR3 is TGTGCCAGCAGCCCAGGTATCGTCTACGAGCAGTACTTC. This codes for CASSPGIVYEQYF.

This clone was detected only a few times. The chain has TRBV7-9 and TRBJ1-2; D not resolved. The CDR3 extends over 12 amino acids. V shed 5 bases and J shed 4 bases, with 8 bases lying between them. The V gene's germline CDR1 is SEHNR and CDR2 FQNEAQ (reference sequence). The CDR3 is CASSLDGYGYTF. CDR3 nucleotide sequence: TGTGCCAGCAGCCTTGATGGCTATGGCTACACCTTC.

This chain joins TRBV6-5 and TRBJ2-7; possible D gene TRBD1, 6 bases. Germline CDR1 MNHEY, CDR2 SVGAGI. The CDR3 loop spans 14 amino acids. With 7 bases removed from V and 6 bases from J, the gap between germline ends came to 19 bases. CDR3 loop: CASNPTGLRFEQYF. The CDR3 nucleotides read TGTGCCAGCAACCCCACAGGGCTTCGGTTCGAGCAGTACTTC.

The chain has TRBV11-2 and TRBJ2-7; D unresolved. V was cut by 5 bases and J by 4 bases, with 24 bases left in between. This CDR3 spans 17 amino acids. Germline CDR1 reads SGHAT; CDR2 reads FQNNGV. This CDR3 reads CASSQSRVSGVRYEQYF. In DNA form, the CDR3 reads TGTGCCAGCAGCCAAAGCCGGGTTAGTGGGGTAAGGTACGAGCAGTACTTC.

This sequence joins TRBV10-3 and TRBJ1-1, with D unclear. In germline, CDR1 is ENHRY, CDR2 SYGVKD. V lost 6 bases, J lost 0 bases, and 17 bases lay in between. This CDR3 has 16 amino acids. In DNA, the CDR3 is TGTGCCATCAGCGACCACGTAGACGGAATGAACACTGAAGCTTTCTTT. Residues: CAISDHVDGMNTEAFF.

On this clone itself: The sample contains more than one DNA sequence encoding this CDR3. The CDR3 is CASSGGLAFSGELFF. DNA for the CDR3: TGCGCCAGCAGCGGCGGACTAGCGTTCAGCGGGGAGCTGTTTTTT. The gene calls are TRBV5-1 and TRBJ2-2; 9 nucleotides align to TRBD2. The CDR3 runs 15 residues. Germline CDR1 SGHRS, CDR2 YFSETQ. With V trimmed by 4 bases and J by 7 bases, 8 bases remained unmatched.

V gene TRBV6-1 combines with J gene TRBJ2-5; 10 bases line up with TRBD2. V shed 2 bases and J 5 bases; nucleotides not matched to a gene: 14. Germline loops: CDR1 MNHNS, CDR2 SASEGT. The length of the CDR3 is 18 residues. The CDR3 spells CASSERTGFAGLAETQYF. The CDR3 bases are TGTGCCAGCAGTGAAAGGACGGGATTCGCGGGACTAGCGGAGACCCAGTACTTC.

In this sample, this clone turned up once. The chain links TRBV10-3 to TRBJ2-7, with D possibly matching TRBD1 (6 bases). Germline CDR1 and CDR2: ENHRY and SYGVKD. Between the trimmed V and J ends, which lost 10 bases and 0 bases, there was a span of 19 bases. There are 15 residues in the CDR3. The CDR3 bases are TGTGCCACCGCAGCTAGAGGACAGAGCTCCTACGAGCAGTACTTC. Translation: CATAARGQSSYEQYF.

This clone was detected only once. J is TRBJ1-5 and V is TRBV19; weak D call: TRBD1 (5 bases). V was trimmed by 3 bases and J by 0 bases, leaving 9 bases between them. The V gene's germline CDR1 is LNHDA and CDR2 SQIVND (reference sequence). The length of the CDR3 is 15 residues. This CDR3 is CASSMRGGSNQPQHF. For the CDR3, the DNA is TGTGCCAGTAGTATGAGGGGTGGTAGCAATCAGCCCCAGCATTTT.

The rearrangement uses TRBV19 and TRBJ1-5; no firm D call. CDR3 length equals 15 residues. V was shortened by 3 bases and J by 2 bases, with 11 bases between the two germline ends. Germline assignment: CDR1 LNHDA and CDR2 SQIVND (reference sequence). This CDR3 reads CASSMSAVGNQPQHF. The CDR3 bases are TGTGCCAGTAGTATGTCGGCGGTGGGCAATCAGCCCCAGCATTTT.